These 6 T cell receptor beta chains were sequenced from one sample in a study of CD8+ T cells in alopecia areata. Extracted RNA was reverse transcribed into cDNA, the sequencing template. This table comes from immunoSEQ multiplex PCR, and its TCRdb copy is limited to in-frame clones, with some not included. The top ten hold roughly 0.67% of the sample, which has about 190,000 clones, 45% to 65% seen once. As to treatment: oral pan-JAK inhibitor, 5-10 mg twice daily. Sequencing was performed on CD4+ T cells sorted from blood, taken at week 4, from a patient treated with tofacitinib. The receptors derive from a human donor with alopecia areata.

This clone was detected only once. V usage is TRBV6-5 and J usage is TRBJ1-4; D is uncertain. This CDR3 region has 12 residues. Germline assignment: CDR1 MNHEY and CDR2 SVGAGI. Trimming took 5 bases from V and 10 from J, leaving 11 bases between them. The CDR3 DNA is TGTGCCAGCAGTGGCGGAGCGGGAAAACTGTTTTTT. It encodes CASSGGAGKLFF.

Written as DNA, the CDR3 is TGTGCCAGCGGGGGACAGCGGGACGGTCAGCCCCAGCATTTT. Its translation: CASGGQRDGQPQHF. The rearrangement links TRBV2 to TRBJ1-5, with 7 bases that match TRBD1. The CDR3 covers 14 residues. The junction had 10 bases not matched to a gene; V was cut back by 8 bases and J by 6 bases. Germline lookup yields CDR1 SNHLY and CDR2 FYNNEI.

V usage is TRBV6-5 and J usage is TRBJ2-7; 9 bases are a match to TRBD1. Germline CDR1 is MNHEY and CDR2 is SVGAGI. V trimming: 7 bases; J trimming: 5 bases; junction bases outside the gene matches: 9. The CDR3 contains 14 residues. Here the CDR3 DNA reads TGTGCCAGCAACCGGGGACAGGGAAGCGACGAGCAGTACTTC. Translating gives CASNRGQGSDEQYF.

The chain employs TRBV10-3 and TRBJ2-5; 8 bases are shared with TRBD2. Germline V gives CDR1 ENHRY, CDR2 SYGVKD. This CDR3 region has 18 residues. Unmatched junction bases numbered 14, after V lost 0 bases and J lost 5 bases. This CDR3 reads CAISESGGGAGVRETQYF. Here the CDR3 DNA reads TGTGCCATCAGTGAGTCTGGAGGAGGAGCGGGAGTTCGGGAGACCCAGTACTTC.

This chain links TRBV4-1 with TRBJ2-2; 8 bases line up with TRBD2. V trimming: 0 bases; J trimming: 7 bases; junction bases outside the gene matches: 7. CDR1 is MGHRA, CDR2 YSYEKL, per germline. This CDR3 spans 16 amino acids. The CDR3 loop reads CASSQDPAGVRGELFF. The CDR3 coding sequence is TGCGCCAGCAGCCAAGACCCAGCGGGAGTCCGCGGGGAGCTGTTTTTT.

This clone was recorded only once. This sequence joins TRBV5-1 and TRBJ2-3; D could derive from TRBD1 or TRBD2 (6 bases each). V was clipped by 4 bases and J by 2 bases, with 20 bases between them. The CDR3 sequence is 17 residues long. The germline V gene encodes CDR1 SGHRS and CDR2 YFSETQ. In DNA form, the CDR3 reads TGCGCCAGCAGCGGGGGACTCAGGGGAGGAGACACAGATACGCAGTATTTT. Protein: CASSGGLRGGDTDTQYF.